This record looks at one T cell receptor beta chain sequence and its context. Trimming took 2 bases from V and 5 from J, leaving 22 bases between them. The V gene's germline CDR1 is MNHEY and CDR2 SMNVEV (reference sequence). The CDR3 has 18 residues. This sample stems from a study of blood T cell repertoires in COVID-19. Assay used: immunoSEQ multiplex PCR; TCRdb lists only in-frame clones, some missing. The repertoire consists of some 220,000 clones, with under 85% occurring once and the leading ten covering 5.5%. The source material was peripheral blood. This receptor was taken from a human donor in a cohort sampled during active COVID-19. This chain uses TRBV27 with TRBJ2-1; possible D gene TRBD2, 6 bases. DNA of the CDR3: TGTGCCAGCAGTTTACCACCTCGGGCGGGGAAGATAGACAATGAGCAGTTCTTC. Protein sequence: CASSLPPRAGKIDNEQFF.